This T cell receptor (beta chain) comes out of a study of T cell repertoires and Cas9 in healthy adults. Overall study: CD4 and CD8 compartments: SpCas9-reactive T cells profiled for potency, cytotoxicity, lineage. Study-level findings and limits: Reportedly, SpCas9-reactive effector T cell proliferation and function were mitigated by SpCas9-reactive Tregs in vitro. A high frequency of SpCas9-reactive regulatory T cells appeared within the response.

V was pared by 0 bases and J by 5 bases, with 4 bases of the junction left unmatched. CDR1 is SGDLS, CDR2 YYNGEE, per germline. CDR3 length equals 14 residues. The table came from immunoSEQ multiplex PCR; TCRdb's copy has only in-frame clones and leaves some out. The sample carries about 1,400 clones, around three quarters recorded once. The clonotype was recovered from a human donor in good health. The chain joins TRBV9 to TRBJ2-5; TRBD1 aligns across 7 bases. The sample taken for sequencing was SpCas9-reactive Tregs (CD4+, CD25+, CD127-, CD137+, CD154-) from PBMCs; culture status not recorded. The CDR3 DNA sequence: TGTGCCAGCAGCGTAGAGGGGGCAGTCGAGACCCAGTACTTC. It specifies CASSVEGAVETQYF.